The source of this T cell receptor beta chain is a study of cytomegalovirus exposure and HLA in healthy donors. Study results and caveats: Earlier analysis yielded a pattern in which most TCR beta V segments were productive about 90% or about 30% of the time. What was likely a sequencing artifact was a cluster of highly shared sequence variants. Later on, an analysis tied 18,000 or so TCR beta sequences to HLA alleles at 0.05 false discovery rate. The authors later found TCR association rates varying by HLA locus, with DRB1 most and HLA-C fewest.

Germline V CDR1 and CDR2: SGHAT, FQNNGV. The length of the CDR3 is 13 residues. The ends lost 6 bases at V and 8 bases at J; junction bases unmatched: 5. This clone is a singleton in its sample. Its cognate antigen is unknown. Primers: 60 Vbeta forward and 13 Jbeta reverse. Sequenced by immunoSEQ multiplex PCR; TCRdb stores in-frame clones only, minus some. The table lists around 150,000 clones, just under 85% of them singletons. The source is a man between 40 and 49 years old in good health and CMV-seropositive. This chain joins TRBV11-2 and TRBJ2-1; 9 positions match TRBD1. Sequenced material: PBMCs. The CDR3 loop reads CASSGTGFDEQFF. CDR3 in DNA: TGTGCCAGCAGTGGGACAGGGTTCGATGAGCAGTTCTTC.